Below are 21 T cell receptor beta chains sequenced from a single sample in a study of glioma-infiltrating T cells after dendritic cell vaccination. TCRdb's copy holds only in-frame clones and misses some; the assay was immunoSEQ multiplex PCR. The sample shows about 30,000 clones, approximately 90% of them seen only once. The sample in question was blood, obtained before dendritic cell vaccination. The receptors derive from a human donor with glioblastoma.

The CDR3 nucleotides read TGCGCCAGCAGCCTTCTAGCGGGGGGGGCAGATACGCAGTATTTT. It translates to CASSLLAGGADTQYF. This sequence joins TRBV4-1 and TRBJ2-3; 12 bases map to TRBD2. Germline V gives CDR1 MGHRA, CDR2 YSYEKL. This CDR3 comprises 15 residues. V shed 4 bases, J shed 4 bases, and the junction held 3 bases outside the gene matches.

J is TRBJ2-1 and V is TRBV10-3, with 8 positions matching TRBD2. The CDR3 is made up of 16 amino acids. V shed 11 bases, J shed 0 bases, and the junction held 12 bases outside the gene matches. CDR1 and CDR2 (germline): ENHRY, SYGVKD. CDR3 DNA sequence: TGTGCCTCGGGAGGGGGGGGCCCTAGCTCCTACAATGAGCAGTTCTTC. Translating it yields CASGGGGPSSYNEQFF.

V gene TRBV7-2 combines with J gene TRBJ2-1, with a possible D match to TRBD1 (6 bases). The CDR3 length is 13 residues. Between the trimmed V and J ends, which lost 3 bases and 7 bases, there was a span of 10 bases. Germline CDR1 is SGHTA and CDR2 is FQGNSA. The CDR3 DNA reads TGTGCCAGCAGCTTCTGGGGGCGGAATGAGCAGTTCTTC. This sequence encodes CASSFWGRNEQFF.

The chain uses TRBV11-2 and TRBJ2-1; D call uncertain. Germline CDR1 SGHAT, CDR2 FQNNGV. The CDR3 length is 16 residues. V gave up 1 base and J gave up 4 bases, with 14 bases separating them. CDR3 nucleotide sequence: TGTGCCAGCAGCTTAGTGTCGGGTAGCCATTACAATGAGCAGTTCTTC. This gives the protein CASSLVSGSHYNEQFF.

V usage is TRBV19 and J usage is TRBJ2-1, with 10 bases lining up with TRBD2. Losses at the gene ends were 0 bases for V and 4 bases for J; bases not matched to a gene: 12. Looked up from germline, CDR1 is LNHDA and CDR2 is SQIVND (reference sequence). CDR3 length: 19 amino acids. This CDR3 reads CASSIDASGGPPIYNEQFF. The CDR3 DNA sequence: TGTGCCAGTAGTATAGATGCTAGCGGGGGCCCTCCAATTTACAATGAGCAGTTCTTC.

Only a few counts were recorded for this clone. This sample also contains other DNA sequences that code for the same CDR3. This chain uses TRBV6-5 with TRBJ1-6; D uncertain. CDR1 MNHEY and CDR2 SVGAGI come from the germline V gene. With 10 bases removed from V and 13 bases from J, the gap between germline ends came to 20 bases. The CDR3 sequence is 13 residues long. The CDR3 is CATATGVYSPLHF. CDR3 bases: TGTGCCACTGCGACGGGAGTGTACTCCCCCCTCCACTTT.

V usage is TRBV5-1 and J usage is TRBJ2-5, with TRBD1 matching over 9 bases. This CDR3 is built from 15 residues. V trimming: 7 bases; J trimming: 6 bases; junction bases outside the gene matches: 13. The germline V gene has CDR1 SGHRS and CDR2 YFSETQ. The CDR3 region has the DNA TGCGCCAGCCACCCCGATTCGACAGGGGGACAGACCCAGTACTTC. Amino acid sequence: CASHPDSTGGQTQYF.

J is TRBJ2-3 and V is TRBV10-2; TRBD2 matches 10 bases. CDR3 length: 15 amino acids. From germline, CDR1 is WSHSY and CDR2 SAAADI. With V trimmed by 6 bases and J by 1 base, 4 bases remained unmatched. This CDR3 is CASRSSGGRTDTQYF. As DNA, the CDR3 is TGCGCCAGCAGGTCTAGCGGGGGCCGCACAGATACGCAGTATTTT.

The chain links TRBV29-1 to TRBJ2-3; 9 nucleotides agree with TRBD1. The ends lost 5 bases at V and 4 bases at J; junction bases unmatched: 7. CDR3 length: 14 amino acids. CDR1 and CDR2 (germline): SQVTM, ANQGSEA. CDR3 DNA sequence: TGCAGCGTTAGGGGACAGGGACCATCAGATACGCAGTATTTT. Its protein product is CSVRGQGPSDTQYF.

The chain has TRBV18 and TRBJ1-4, with 7 nucleotides matching TRBD1. Germline V gives CDR1 KGHSH, CDR2 LQKENI. The CDR3 has 13 residues. The ends lost 3 bases at V and 7 bases at J; junction bases unmatched: 2. CDR3 amino acids: CASSPQGGEKLFF. CDR3 DNA sequence: TGTGCCAGCTCACCTCAGGGGGGTGAAAAACTGTTTTTT. The whole variable domain, filled in from reference TRBV18 and TRBJ1-4, reads NAGVMQNPRHLVRRRGQEARLRCSPMKGHSHVYWYRQLPEEGLKFMVYLQKENIIDESGMPKERFSAEFPKEGPSILRIQQVVRGDSAAYFCASSPQGGEKLFFGSGTQLSVL.

The rearrangement uses TRBV6-6 and TRBJ2-1; D unresolved. This CDR3 contains 14 residues. Trimming cost V 6 bases and J 3 bases, with 12 bases left between them. Germline CDR1 MNHNY, CDR2 SVGAGI (reference sequence). CDR3 DNA: TGTGCCAGCAGGGCCGGGTCCTACTACAATGAGCAGTTCTTC. Translating gives CASRAGSYYNEQFF.

The chain employs TRBV7-8 and TRBJ2-3, with 8 bases fitting TRBD2. CDR1 SGHVS and CDR2 FQNEAQ come from the germline V gene. CDR3 length equals 17 residues. Trimming cost V 1 base and J 6 bases; bases outside gene matches: 12. This CDR3 is CASSLDGGTRSIDTQYF. The CDR3 DNA reads as TGTGCCAGCAGCTTAGATGGGGGGACTAGGTCGATTGATACGCAGTATTTT.

This clone was seen a single time. This rearrangement joins TRBV18 to TRBJ1-5, with D maybe TRBD1 (5 bases). Germline assignment: CDR1 KGHSH and CDR2 LQKENI. The length of the CDR3 is 14 residues. V shed 4 bases and J shed 7 bases, with 14 bases lying between them. The CDR3 sequence is CASSRGGRAQPQHF. The CDR3 region has the DNA TGTGCCAGCTCACGCGGGGGGAGGGCACAGCCCCAGCATTTT.

The chain has TRBV7-9 and TRBJ1-1, with D tentatively TRBD1 (6 bases). Trimming shortened V by 4 bases and J by 11 bases, and 17 bases separated the two germline ends. Germline V gene lookup returns CDR1 SEHNR and CDR2 FQNEAQ (reference sequence). The CDR3 runs 13 residues. The CDR3 region has the DNA TGTGCCAGCAGCTCCGAAGGAGACAGGAGTGCTTTCTTT. Translated: CASSSEGDRSAFF.

In this sample, this clone turned up once. V usage is TRBV5-5 and J usage is TRBJ1-1; D remains ambiguous. Germline-derived CDR1 and CDR2 are SGHKS and YYEKEE (reference sequence). The CDR3 runs to 14 residues. The V end lost 4 bases, the J end lost 3 bases, and 13 bases lay between the germline ends. The CDR3 DNA is TGTGCCAGCAGCCCAGACGGGTGGGACACTGAAGCTTTCTTT. Its translation: CASSPDGWDTEAFF. The whole variable domain, filled in from reference TRBV5-5 and TRBJ1-1, reads DAGVTQSPTHLIKTRGQQVTLRCSPISGHKSVSWYQQVLGQGPQFIFQYYEKEERGRGNFPDRFSARQFPNYSSELNVNALLLGDSALYLCASSPDGWDTEAFFGQGTRLTVV.

This chain links TRBV19 with TRBJ1-2, with D hard to call. Germline V CDR1 and CDR2: LNHDA, SQIVND (reference sequence). This CDR3 is built from 14 residues. Trimming shortened V by 7 bases and J by 4 bases, and 16 bases separated the two germline ends. CDR3 sequence: CASKTNILLYGYTF. As DNA, the CDR3 is TGTGCCAGTAAAACAAACATCCTTCTCTATGGCTACACCTTC.

Regarding this clone: One end of the junction fails to match germline, which may point to a read error. V gene TRBV6-1 combines with J gene TRBJ2-2; TRBD2 is a possible D gene (6 bases). The CDR3 is 15 amino acids. Per germline, CDR1 MNHNS and CDR2 SASEGT. CDR3 sequence (DNA): TGTGCCTCAAGGGTCGGGAGAACGAACACCGGGGAGCTGCTTTTT. Protein product: CASRVGRTNTGELLF.

V usage is TRBV5-1 and J usage is TRBJ1-4, with 9 bases lining up with TRBD1. The CDR3 length is 15 residues. Trimming took 0 bases from V and 5 from J; bases not matched to a gene: 2. Germline loops: CDR1 SGHRS, CDR2 YFSETQ. The CDR3 bases are TGCGCCAGCAGCTTGGGGGGGACAGGGAATGAAAAACTGTTTTTT. This gives the protein CASSLGGTGNEKLFF.

This clone was seen a few times. The chain couples TRBV19 to TRBJ1-4, with D tentatively TRBD1 (6 bases). The CDR3 consists of 13 residues. V lost 4 bases, J lost 5 bases, and 8 bases lay in between. Germline-derived CDR1 and CDR2 are LNHDA and SQIVND (reference sequence). The CDR3 DNA reads TGTGCCAGTAGTAGGACAGCGAATGAAAAACTGTTTTTT. Protein product: CASSRTANEKLFF.

Only one count was recorded for this clone. This sequence joins TRBV19 and TRBJ2-1; 11 nucleotides align to TRBD2. Germline V gives CDR1 LNHDA, CDR2 SQIVND (reference sequence). CDR3 length: 15 residues. With V trimmed by 5 bases and J by 5 bases, 5 bases remained unmatched. The CDR3 DNA is TGTGCCAGTAGTGTCCCTAGCGGGAGGAACAATGAGCAGTTCTTC. It yields the protein CASSVPSGRNNEQFF.

Here the CDR3 reads CASSDATGGQRNQPQHF. The CDR3, as DNA: TGTGCCAGCAGTGACGCGACAGGGGGCCAGCGGAATCAGCCCCAGCATTTT. The chain couples TRBV6-1 to TRBJ1-5; 10 bases line up with TRBD1. The CDR3 consists of 17 residues. V trimming: 3 bases; J trimming: 4 bases; junction bases outside the gene matches: 9. Germline assignment: CDR1 MNHNS and CDR2 SASEGT.